A single sample gave rise to the 10 T cell receptor beta chains below, sequenced in a study of T cell changes during pregnancy in multiple sclerosis. Measured with immunoSEQ multiplex PCR; TCRdb has only the in-frame clones, and not every one. Of 80,000 or so clones in the sample, roughly 94% were seen once. Sequences were derived from peripheral blood, sampled before pregnancy. The receptors originated from a female donor with multiple sclerosis, enrolled in a pregnancy study.

Comments on this clone: Mismatch with germline at one junction end may stem from a read error. The chain employs TRBV7-9 and TRBJ2-5; 7 bases align to TRBD1. CDR3 size: 11 residues. CDR1 and CDR2 from the germline V gene are SEHNR and FQNEAQ (reference sequence). CDR3 sequence (DNA): TGTGCCAGCAGCCCAGACAGGGTCACGGACTTC. Its protein product is CASSPDRVTDF.

This chain uses TRBV28 with TRBJ2-1; D is possibly TRBD2 (6 bases). Germline values: CDR1 MDHEN, CDR2 SYDVKM. Trimming left V 5 bases short and J 8 bases short, with 16 bases between. This CDR3 has 14 residues. This CDR3 reads CASSPDDWEDEQFF. The CDR3 DNA is TGTGCCAGCAGTCCCGACGACTGGGAGGATGAGCAGTTCTTC.

This clone was seen once. The rearrangement uses TRBV5-6 and TRBJ2-7; possible D gene TRBD2, 6 bases. The CDR3 extends over 15 amino acids. The ends were cut back, 0 bases at V and 3 bases at J, with 13 bases in the middle. The germline gives CDR1 SGHDT, CDR2 YYEEEE. This chain's CDR3 is CASSLGGGDFYEQYF. In DNA, the CDR3 is TGTGCCAGCAGCTTGGGTGGCGGGGATTTCTACGAGCAGTACTTC.

This clone was recorded once. The gene calls are TRBV29-1 and TRBJ1-4; D is unresolved. Germline V gene data show CDR1 as SQVTM and CDR2 as ANQGSEA. The CDR3 runs to 13 residues. Trimming removed 7 bases at V and 4 bases at J, with 13 bases between. In nucleotides, the CDR3 is TGCAGCGGACGGCGGGCCAGTAATGAAAAACTGTTTTTT. Translation: CSGRRASNEKLFF.

The gene calls are TRBV5-1 and TRBJ1-2; 7 nucleotides match TRBD1. CDR3 length equals 13 residues. Per germline, CDR1 SGHRS and CDR2 YFSETQ. V dropped 5 bases and J dropped 8; count of bases not matched to a gene: 9. CDR3 residues: CASSNRDRLGYTF. The CDR3 region has the DNA TGCGCCAGCAGTAACCGGGACAGACTAGGCTACACCTTC.

Comment on this clone: Its ends do not fully match the called genes, so a read error is possible. The CDR3 sequence: CASSLFAGGPVDF. In nucleotides, the CDR3 is TGTGCCAGCAGTTTATTTGCAGGGGGTCCAGTGGACTTC. The rearrangement joins TRBV28 to TRBJ1-2, with 7 positions matching TRBD1. Germline values: CDR1 MDHEN, CDR2 SYDVKM. The CDR3 runs 13 residues.

The V gene is TRBV4-1, the J gene TRBJ2-3, with D perhaps matching TRBD2 (6 bases). With 0 bases removed from V and 2 bases from J, the gap between germline ends came to 12 bases. The germline V gene has CDR1 MGHRA and CDR2 YSYEKL. The length of the CDR3 is 16 residues. The CDR3 DNA sequence: TGCGCCAGCAGCCAAGAAGGAGGGATCGTCACAGATACGCAGTATTTT. Translation: CASSQEGGIVTDTQYF.

The chain employs TRBV6-6 and TRBJ2-2, with 8 bases lining up with TRBD1. Germline trimming cut 4 bases from V and 3 bases from J; bases unmatched to any gene: 4. The germline V gene encodes CDR1 MNHNY and CDR2 SVGAGI (reference sequence). The CDR3 length is 15 residues. The CDR3, as DNA: TGTGCCAGCAGTTCTGGACAGGGATACACCGGGGAGCTGTTTTTT. This codes for CASSSGQGYTGELFF.

This sequence joins TRBV6-1 and TRBJ1-1; D not certain. Per the germline V gene, CDR1 is MNHNS and CDR2 is SASEGT. V gave up 5 bases and J gave up 1 base, with 5 bases separating them. The CDR3 is 12 amino acids. CDR3 loop: CASSFQNTEAFF. As DNA, the CDR3 is TGTGCCAGCAGTTTCCAGAACACTGAAGCTTTCTTT.

V usage is TRBV5-1 and J usage is TRBJ2-2, with TRBD1 identical over 10 bases. Germline loops: CDR1 SGHRS, CDR2 YFSETQ. The CDR3 totals 17 residues. Trimming at V came to 1 base and at J to 2 bases, leaving 5 bases not matched to a gene. The CDR3 reads CASSLYGTGENTGELFF. The CDR3 DNA sequence: TGCGCCAGCAGCTTGTATGGGACAGGGGAAAACACCGGGGAGCTGTTTTTT. The full variable domain, rest sourced from reference TRBV5-1 and TRBJ2-2, is KAGVTQTPRYLIKTRGQQVTLSCSPISGHRSVSWYQQTPGQGLQFLFEYFSETQRNKGNFPGRFSGRQFSNSRSEMNVSTLELGDSALYLCASSLYGTGENTGELFFGEGSRLTVL.